The 24 T cell receptor beta chains below come from one sample, sequenced in a study of blood T cell repertoires in COVID-19. Profiled with immunoSEQ multiplex PCR; TCRdb holds only in-frame clones, not every one. This table has a few hundred thousand clones, approximately 82% appearing once. The sequencing sample was made of peripheral blood. Receptor source: a young woman with acute or convalescent COVID-19.

This chain connects TRBV4-2 to TRBJ2-1; 7 nucleotides agree with TRBD2. V trimming: 0 bases; J trimming: 7 bases; junction bases outside the gene matches: 6. This CDR3 has 15 residues. Germline V gives CDR1 LGHNA, CDR2 YNFKEQ. The CDR3 here is CASSQDSRERNEQFF. CDR3 coding DNA: TGTGCCAGCAGCCAAGATTCGCGGGAGAGGAATGAGCAGTTCTTC.

The chain recombines TRBV29-1 with TRBJ2-7; TRBD2 aligns across 11 bases. Germline lookup yields CDR1 SQVTM and CDR2 ANQGSEA. The CDR3 is made up of 14 amino acids. Trimming removed 6 bases from V and 4 bases from J; junction bases left unmatched: 8. In DNA, the CDR3 is TGCAGCGTAGGTCTAGCGGGAGGTTCATACGAGCAGTACTTC. Translating it yields CSVGLAGGSYEQYF.

V usage is TRBV30 and J usage is TRBJ2-5, with a tentative D call TRBD2 (6 bases). Germline V gives CDR1 GTSNPN, CDR2 SVGIG (reference sequence). The CDR3 spans 14 residues. Trimming pared 0 bases from V and 2 bases from J, leaving 10 bases between. The CDR3 DNA reads as TGTGCCTGGAGTGTACTAGCCAAACAAGAGACCCAGTACTTC. Protein sequence: CAWSVLAKQETQYF.

This clone has only one observation. V usage is TRBV7-8 and J usage is TRBJ2-6; tentatively, D is TRBD2 (5 bases). Trimming left V 3 bases short and J 0 bases short, with 9 bases between. Germline V gives CDR1 SGHVS, CDR2 FQNEAQ. This CDR3 contains 16 residues. CDR3 in DNA: TGTGCCAGCAGCTTGTCTCGGGGCTCTGGGGCCAACGTCCTGACTTTC. Its protein is CASSLSRGSGANVLTF.

The chain couples TRBV5-6 to TRBJ1-6; 9 nucleotides align to TRBD1. This CDR3 is built from 15 residues. Trimming removed 0 bases from V and 7 bases from J; junction bases left unmatched: 2. Germline loops: CDR1 SGHDT, CDR2 YYEEEE. DNA for the CDR3: TGTGCCAGCAGCTTGGAAGGACAGGGGAATTCACCCCTCCACTTT. Amino acids: CASSLEGQGNSPLHF.

This rearrangement joins TRBV28 to TRBJ2-1; D might be TRBD2 (6 bases). The V gene's germline CDR1 is MDHEN and CDR2 SYDVKM. V was pared by 5 bases and J by 8 bases, with 19 bases between. The CDR3 runs 15 residues. The CDR3 reads CASSPPGLPTDEQFF. The CDR3 DNA reads TGTGCCAGCAGTCCTCCGGGACTCCCGACCGATGAGCAGTTCTTC. The full variable domain, with the rest looked up from reference TRBV28 and TRBJ2-1, is DVKVTQSSRYLVKRTGEKVFLECVQDMDHENMFWYRQDPGLGLRLIYFSYDVKMKEKGDIPEGYSVSREKKERFSLILESASTNQTSMYLCASSPPGLPTDEQFFGPGTRLTVL.

This clone was seen just once. This chain connects TRBV5-4 to TRBJ2-7; the match to TRBD2 covers 16 bases. The trim removed 4 bases at V and 2 bases at J, leaving 3 bases unmatched. Germline values: CDR1 SGHNT, CDR2 YYREEE (reference sequence). The CDR3 sequence is 16 residues long. CDR3 nucleotide sequence: TGTGCCAGCAGCCAGGGACTAGCGGGAGGGCCCTACGAGCAGTACTTC. It yields the protein CASSQGLAGGPYEQYF.

The rearrangement links TRBV19 to TRBJ2-7; TRBD1 agrees at 9 bases. J was trimmed by 0 bases and V by 5 bases; bases with no gene match: 5. This CDR3 comprises 15 residues. CDR1 LNHDA and CDR2 SQIVND come from the germline V gene (reference sequence). The CDR3 DNA follows: TGTGCCAGTAGTCTGGGGACAGGGCTCTCCTACGAGCAGTACTTC. Translated, it gives CASSLGTGLSYEQYF.

This chain connects TRBV18 to TRBJ2-7, with 9 nucleotides matching TRBD2. CDR3 size: 15 residues. CDR1 and CDR2 (germline): KGHSH, LQKENI. J lost 0 bases, V lost 6 bases, and 6 bases had no gene match. CDR3 DNA sequence: TGTGCCAGCTCCCCTAGCGGGACGTACTCCTACGAGCAGTACTTC. Protein product: CASSPSGTYSYEQYF. Drawing the rest from reference TRBV18 and TRBJ2-7, the complete variable domain is NAGVMQNPRHLVRRRGQEARLRCSPMKGHSHVYWYRQLPEEGLKFMVYLQKENIIDESGMPKERFSAEFPKEGPSILRIQQVVRGDSAAYFCASSPSGTYSYEQYFGPGTRLTVT.

The chain recombines TRBV2 with TRBJ1-5; 9 nucleotides line up with TRBD1. V shed 5 bases and J 5 bases; nucleotides not matched to a gene: 7. CDR3 size: 15 residues. Germline values: CDR1 SNHLY, CDR2 FYNNEI. CDR3 coding DNA: TGTGCCAGCAGTCCCAACCACAGGGGGCATCAGCCCCAGCATTTT. This codes for CASSPNHRGHQPQHF.

V gene TRBV7-9 combines with J gene TRBJ1-3, with D unclear. V was clipped by 5 bases and J by 0 bases, with 11 bases between them. Germline CDR1 and CDR2: SEHNR and FQNEAQ (reference sequence). This CDR3 is 15 amino acids long. The CDR3 DNA follows: TGTGCCAGCAGCGCCGGACTGAACTCTGGAAACACCATATATTTT. The encoded protein is CASSAGLNSGNTIYF.

This chain joins TRBV6-5 and TRBJ2-5; weak D call: TRBD2 (6 bases). The CDR3 is 13 amino acids. Per germline, CDR1 MNHEY and CDR2 SVGAGI. V shed 0 bases and J shed 7 bases, with 9 bases lying between them. The CDR3 coding sequence is TGTGCCAGCAGTTACTCAGCGGGCCCGACCCAGTACTTC. Encoded protein: CASSYSAGPTQYF.

In this sample, this clone turned up a few times. The J gene is TRBJ1-2, the V gene TRBV2, with D maybe TRBD1 (6 bases). Germline loops: CDR1 SNHLY, CDR2 FYNNEI. V shed 2 bases and J shed 5 bases, with 24 bases lying between them. The CDR3 runs 18 residues. CDR3 in DNA: TGTGCCAGCAGTGAACCCCAAGGACAGTTAGGGTTCGGGTATGGCTACACCTTC. The encoded protein is CASSEPQGQLGFGYGYTF. Full variable domain (remainder filled in from reference TRBV2 and TRBJ1-2): EPEVTQTPSHQVTQMGQEVILRCVPISNHLYFYWYRQILGQKVEFLVSFYNNEISEKSEIFDDQFSVERPDGSNFTLKIRSTKLEDSAMYFCASSEPQGQLGFGYGYTFGSGTRLTVV.

The chain has TRBV7-8 and TRBJ1-5; 11 bases are shared with TRBD1. V gave up 2 bases and J gave up 5 bases; unmatched junction bases: 5. Germline-derived CDR1 and CDR2 are SGHVS and FQNEAQ. This CDR3 is built from 16 residues. The CDR3 here is CASSLFGTGGYQPQHF. The DNA for the CDR3 is TGTGCCAGCAGCTTATTTGGGACAGGGGGATATCAGCCCCAGCATTTT.

The rearrangement uses TRBV18 and TRBJ1-3, with TRBD1 as a possible D gene (6 bases). The V end was cut by 0 bases, the J end by 2 bases, with 14 bases between. The CDR3 covers 17 residues. Germline loops: CDR1 KGHSH, CDR2 LQKENI. The CDR3 here is CASSPPMGAGAGNTIYF. CDR3 coding DNA: TGTGCCAGCTCACCACCGATGGGGGCCGGGGCTGGAAACACCATATATTTT.

CDR3 sequence (DNA): TGTGCCACCAGCAGAGATGGTTGGGACAGGGATTACCAGCCCCAGCATTTT. The encoded protein is CATSRDGWDRDYQPQHF. V usage is TRBV15 and J usage is TRBJ1-5; 9 positions agree with TRBD1. Unmatched junction bases numbered 10, after V lost 0 bases and J lost 7 bases. CDR3 length: 17 residues. From germline, CDR1 is LNHNV and CDR2 YYDKDF (reference sequence).

This clone turned up a few times. The chain is built from TRBV6-5 and TRBJ1-3; TRBD1 might be the D (5 bases). Germline assignment: CDR1 MNHEY and CDR2 SVGAGI. Trimming removed 7 bases at V and 7 bases at J, with 11 bases between. The CDR3 has 12 amino acids. The CDR3 here is CASTTRGNTIYF. For the CDR3, the DNA is TGTGCCAGCACTACCCGGGGGAACACCATATATTTT.

The chain is built from TRBV5-1 and TRBJ2-3, with D uncertain. Germline V gene sequence: CDR1 SGHRS, CDR2 YFSETQ. The CDR3 is 14 residues long. Trimming removed 0 bases from V and 5 bases from J, with 10 bases in between. The DNA of the CDR3 is TGCGCCAGCAGCTTGGCCCTGAACATAGATACGCAGTATTTT. This encodes CASSLALNIDTQYF.

A few counts support this clone. This rearrangement joins TRBV28 to TRBJ1-5; no firm D call. The CDR3 has 13 residues. Germline CDR1 is MDHEN and CDR2 is SYDVKM. V lost 3 bases and J 9 bases, leaving 12 bases between the germline ends. The CDR3: CASSLRPGRPQHF. CDR3 DNA sequence: TGTGCCAGCAGTTTGCGGCCTGGTCGGCCCCAGCATTTT.

The chain joins TRBV6-4 to TRBJ2-2; 8 nucleotides match TRBD2. Germline V lookup: CDR1 MRHNA, CDR2 SNTAGT. This CDR3 region has 16 residues. V shed 2 bases and J 4 bases; nucleotides not matched to a gene: 6. CDR3 loop: CASSDPAGGSTGELFF. CDR3 coding DNA: TGTGCCAGCAGTGACCCGGCGGGAGGAAGCACCGGGGAGCTGTTTTTT.

This rearrangement joins TRBV5-1 to TRBJ1-2; the D gene is possibly TRBD1 (6 bases). Germline CDR1 and CDR2: SGHRS and YFSETQ. The CDR3 totals 15 residues. Trimming removed 0 bases from V and 4 bases from J, with 13 bases in between. CDR3 bases: TGCGCCAGCAGCTTGGCAGGGGCGACCATCTATGGCTACACCTTC. It is translated as CASSLAGATIYGYTF.

The chain couples TRBV7-8 to TRBJ1-5; 9 nucleotides line up with TRBD1. Germline V gene lookup returns CDR1 SGHVS and CDR2 FQNEAQ. CDR3 length: 18 amino acids. Unmatched junction bases numbered 8, after V lost 2 bases and J lost 0 bases. The CDR3: CASSLNAGQGYSNQPQHF. The CDR3, as DNA: TGTGCCAGCAGCTTAAATGCGGGACAGGGCTATAGCAATCAGCCCCAGCATTTT.

The chain joins TRBV28 to TRBJ2-7, with TRBD2 identical over 14 bases. Germline assignment: CDR1 MDHEN and CDR2 SYDVKM. V lost 5 bases, J lost 6 bases, and 12 bases stayed unmatched. The CDR3 is made up of 17 amino acids. CDR3 residues: CASSPSGTSGSFLEQYF. The CDR3 nucleotides are TGTGCCAGCAGTCCCTCCGGGACTAGCGGGAGCTTCCTCGAGCAGTACTTC.

The chain employs TRBV7-3 and TRBJ2-2; D ambiguous. V was pared by 4 bases and J by 2 bases, with 11 bases between. CDR1 is SGHTA, CDR2 FQGTGA, per germline. The CDR3 length is 15 residues. CDR3 nucleotides: TGTGCCAGCAGCTCCACGGGTTTTAACACCGGGGAGCTGTTTTTT. It codes for CASSSTGFNTGELFF.